Given below is one T cell receptor beta chain in context. The antigen remains undetermined. Naive CD8 T cells, phenotype CD8+CD4-CCR7+CD45RA+, were sorted. Per the germline V gene, CDR1 is MDHEN and CDR2 is SYDVKM. The V and J ends lost 8 bases and 6 bases, in that order; junction bases with no gene match: 12. This CDR3 spans 15 amino acids. The record originates from a study of molecular identifiers for immune sequencing clone quantification. TCR libraries were built in bulk with a published protocol and specific TCR primers. TCRdb processed the PCR reads anew with MiXCR; each CDR3 protein has one entry. The table records around 470,000 distinct CDR3 sequences, about 25% of them present only once. Study observations and caveats: Over 99% of effector molecules, but under 1% in naive cells, were held by clones with more than 20 RNA copies. Spiked Jurkat TCR RNA originating from one cell could reportedly be identified amid one million naive cells.

The TCR sequence derives from a human donor in good health. Some libraries in this study had Jurkat cell RNA spiked in. The source material was naive CD8+ T cells from blood, with Jurkat cell RNA spiked in. Documented subset: FACS-sorted CD8+CD4-CCR7+CD45RA+ naive T cells. The chain recombines TRBV28 with TRBJ2-7; TRBD2 aligns across 11 bases. CDR3 bases: TGTGCCAGCTCGTTAAGGGGACTAGCGGTCGGCGAGCAGTACTTC. This gives the protein CASSLRGLAVGEQYF.